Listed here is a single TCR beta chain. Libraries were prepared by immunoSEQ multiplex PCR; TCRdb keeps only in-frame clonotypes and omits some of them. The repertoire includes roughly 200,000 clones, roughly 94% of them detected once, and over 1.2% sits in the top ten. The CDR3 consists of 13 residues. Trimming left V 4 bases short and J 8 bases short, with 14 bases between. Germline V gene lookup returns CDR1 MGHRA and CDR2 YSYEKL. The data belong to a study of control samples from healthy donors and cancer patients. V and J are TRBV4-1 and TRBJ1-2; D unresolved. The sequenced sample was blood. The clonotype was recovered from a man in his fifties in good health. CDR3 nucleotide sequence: TGCGCCAGCAGCCCGGAATGGATGGAAGGCTACACCTTC. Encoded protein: CASSPEWMEGYTF.